Listed below are T cell receptor beta chains from one sample, sequenced in a study of post-analysis software for immune sequencing data. Each CDR3 protein gets one entry after TCRdb re-called the PCR reads with MiXCR. The sample has 350,000 to 500,000 distinct CDR3 sequences, approximately 39% seen once. Sequences were obtained from blood. The receptors come from a girl aged 2 to 9 with multiple sclerosis. CDR3s include the opening cysteine and the closing phenylalanine or tryptophan. A D gene is named only where the DNA matches it firmly. Not every row has a clone size; where given, it reads once, few, many or a size class.

j_call: TRBJ2-1
clone_size: few
d_call: TRBD2
v_call: TRBV20-1
cdr3_nt: TGCAGTGCTATGGGGCTAGCGGGGCAGGCCTACAATGAGCAGTTCTTC
cdr3_aa: CSAMGLAGQAYNEQFF

j_call: TRBJ2-7
clone_size: -
d_call: -
v_call: TRBV27
cdr3_nt: TGTGCCAGTGCAGGGGGGGTCAGGTACGAGCAGTACTTC
cdr3_aa: CASAGGVRYEQYF

j_call: TRBJ2-7
clone_size: few
d_call: -
v_call: TRBV5-1
cdr3_nt: TGCGCCAGCAGCTCCAGGGACGGGTCCTCCTACGAGCAGTACTTC
cdr3_aa: CASSSRDGSSYEQYF

j_call: TRBJ2-7
clone_size: -
d_call: -
v_call: TRBV7-2
cdr3_nt: TGTGCCAGCAGCTTACTGGACAGACTAAGCTCCTACGAGCAGTACTTC
cdr3_aa: CASSLLDRLSSYEQYF

j_call: TRBJ1-6
clone_size: few
d_call: -
v_call: TRBV27
cdr3_nt: TGTGCCAGCCGCAGCCGAACGGCCCCAAGCTCCTATAATTCACCCCTCCACTTT
cdr3_aa: CASRSRTAPSSYNSPLHF

j_call: TRBJ1-2
clone_size: few
d_call: -
v_call: TRBV28
cdr3_nt: TGTGCCAGCAGAAGGGTAGGGGACTATGGCTACACCTTC
cdr3_aa: CASRRVGDYGYTF

j_call: TRBJ1-1
clone_size: -
d_call: TRBD1
v_call: TRBV28
cdr3_nt: TGTGCCAGCAGACCGACAGGGCCGAACACTGAAGCTTTCTTT
cdr3_aa: CASRPTGPNTEAFF

j_call: TRBJ1-4
clone_size: -
d_call: -
v_call: TRBV7-9
cdr3_nt: TGTGCCAGCAACCGGCTGAGGGGTAATGAAAAACTGTTTTTT
cdr3_aa: CASNRLRGNEKLFF

j_call: TRBJ2-5
clone_size: few
d_call: TRBD2
v_call: TRBV6-5
cdr3_nt: TGTGCCAGCAGTTACTTAGGGGGTGCTACTAGCGGGATCCAGACCCAGTACTTC
cdr3_aa: CASSYLGGATSGIQTQYF

j_call: TRBJ1-2
clone_size: -
d_call: TRBD1
v_call: TRBV18
cdr3_nt: TGTGCCAGCTCACCACCCGGGACAGGCGGCCGGGACTATGGCTACACCTTC
cdr3_aa: CASSPPGTGGRDYGYTF

j_call: TRBJ2-3
clone_size: -
d_call: -
v_call: TRBV10-3
cdr3_nt: TGTGCCATCCGACGGGAGAGAGATACGCAGTATTTT
cdr3_aa: CAIRRERDTQYF

j_call: TRBJ2-3
clone_size: -
d_call: -
v_call: TRBV19
cdr3_nt: TGTGCCAGTAGTCCACCAGACGTGGTGAGAATGGATACGCAGTATTTT
cdr3_aa: CASSPPDVVRMDTQYF

j_call: TRBJ1-3
clone_size: -
d_call: TRBD1
v_call: TRBV12-3/TRBV12-4
cdr3_nt: TGTGCCAGCAGCCAATGGGACAGTGGAAACACCATATATTTT
cdr3_aa: CASSQWDSGNTIYF

j_call: TRBJ2-7
clone_size: -
d_call: -
v_call: TRBV29-1
cdr3_nt: TGCAGCGTTGATTCTGGGCCAAGGTTGGGCAATGAGCAGTACTTC
cdr3_aa: CSVDSGPRLGNEQYF

j_call: TRBJ1-5
clone_size: -
d_call: -
v_call: TRBV6-5
cdr3_nt: TGTGCCAGCAGACACAGCGATCAGCCCCAGCATTTT
cdr3_aa: CASRHSDQPQHF

j_call: TRBJ1-2
clone_size: -
d_call: -
v_call: TRBV5-1
cdr3_nt: TGCGCCAGCAGCTTGGACGGGGGCGACTATGGCTACACCTTC
cdr3_aa: CASSLDGGDYGYTF

j_call: TRBJ2-7
clone_size: -
d_call: -
v_call: TRBV20-1
cdr3_nt: TGCAGTGCTACCCGGGACCGACCAACCTACGAGCAGTACTTC
cdr3_aa: CSATRDRPTYEQYF

j_call: TRBJ2-1
clone_size: -
d_call: TRBD2
v_call: TRBV14
cdr3_nt: TGTGCCAGCAGCCAATCCACTAGCGGGCGTTACAATGAGCAGTTCTTC
cdr3_aa: CASSQSTSGRYNEQFF

j_call: TRBJ2-7
clone_size: -
d_call: -
v_call: TRBV6-5
cdr3_nt: TGTGCCAGCAAGGGGAGGACTGGCTACGAGCAGTACTTC
cdr3_aa: CASKGRTGYEQYF

j_call: TRBJ2-1
clone_size: -
d_call: -
v_call: TRBV10-2
cdr3_nt: TGCGCCAGCAGTGAAGAAGAACAGTCTGGAGGTAATGAGCAGTTCTTC
cdr3_aa: CASSEEEQSGGNEQFF

j_call: TRBJ2-1
clone_size: few
d_call: -
v_call: TRBV29-1
cdr3_nt: TGCAGCGTCTTAAAGATTGGGGATGAGCAGTTCTTC
cdr3_aa: CSVLKIGDEQFF

j_call: TRBJ1-1
clone_size: -
d_call: TRBD1
v_call: TRBV12-3/TRBV12-4
cdr3_nt: TGTGCCAGCAGCCCCGGGACAGGGATCGAAGCTTTCTTT
cdr3_aa: CASSPGTGIEAFF

j_call: TRBJ2-1
clone_size: -
d_call: TRBD2
v_call: TRBV27
cdr3_nt: TGTGCCAGCAGGACCTACATAGCGGGGAAACTTTACAATGAGCAGTTCTTC
cdr3_aa: CASRTYIAGKLYNEQFF

j_call: TRBJ1-2
clone_size: -
d_call: -
v_call: TRBV28
cdr3_nt: TGTGCCAGCAGCTCGGCCGGGTTAGGACAAGTAGCCCTTGGCTACACCTTC
cdr3_aa: CASSSAGLGQVALGYTF

j_call: TRBJ1-5
clone_size: -
d_call: -
v_call: TRBV15
cdr3_nt: TGTGCCACCCGATTCTGGGGAGGTCAGCCCCAGCATTTT
cdr3_aa: CATRFWGGQPQHF

j_call: TRBJ1-4
clone_size: -
d_call: -
v_call: TRBV20-1
cdr3_nt: TGCAGTGCTAGAGATGGCCTTAATGAAAAACTGTTTTTT
cdr3_aa: CSARDGLNEKLFF

j_call: TRBJ2-1
clone_size: -
d_call: TRBD1
v_call: TRBV27
cdr3_nt: TGTGCCAGCAGTCTTGGACAGGGGATTGAGCAGTTCTTC
cdr3_aa: CASSLGQGIEQFF

j_call: TRBJ2-7
clone_size: many
d_call: TRBD1
v_call: TRBV28
cdr3_nt: TGTGCCAGCAGTTTAATACGGGACAGGGTCCCCTACGAGCAGTACTTC
cdr3_aa: CASSLIRDRVPYEQYF

j_call: TRBJ2-5
clone_size: few
d_call: TRBD2
v_call: TRBV28
cdr3_nt: TGTGCCAGCAGTCCCAGGCGGCTAGCGGGGAAAGAGACCCAGTACTTC
cdr3_aa: CASSPRRLAGKETQYF

j_call: TRBJ2-5
clone_size: -
d_call: -
v_call: TRBV7-3
cdr3_nt: TGTGCCAGCAGCTTCCGGCGACAAGAGACCCAGTACTTC
cdr3_aa: CASSFRRQETQYF

j_call: TRBJ2-7
clone_size: -
d_call: TRBD1
v_call: TRBV4-1
cdr3_nt: TGCGCCAGCAGCCCAGGGGGCCTCCTAGGCTCCTACGAGCAGTACTTC
cdr3_aa: CASSPGGLLGSYEQYF

j_call: TRBJ2-7
clone_size: -
d_call: TRBD2
v_call: TRBV12-3/TRBV12-4
cdr3_nt: TGTGCCAGCAGTCCGGGGTCAGCGGGGGGCAGCTCCTACGAGCAGTACTTC
cdr3_aa: CASSPGSAGGSSYEQYF

j_call: TRBJ2-3
clone_size: -
d_call: TRBD1
v_call: TRBV15
cdr3_nt: TGTGCCACCAGAAAAGGGGGCGCAGATACGCAGTATTTT
cdr3_aa: CATRKGGADTQYF

j_call: TRBJ2-4
clone_size: -
d_call: -
v_call: TRBV2
cdr3_nt: TGTGCCAGCAACCCGACAGACCAACGTAAAAACATTCAGTACTTC
cdr3_aa: CASNPTDQRKNIQYF

j_call: TRBJ2-1
clone_size: -
d_call: -
v_call: TRBV5-1
cdr3_nt: TGCGCCAGCAGCTTGGCCAACCCGGCCAGTGAGCAGTTCTTC
cdr3_aa: CASSLANPASEQFF

j_call: TRBJ2-5
clone_size: -
d_call: TRBD2
v_call: TRBV12-3/TRBV12-4
cdr3_nt: TGTGCCAGCACGCGACTAGCGGGGGAGCAAGAGACCCAGTACTTC
cdr3_aa: CASTRLAGEQETQYF

j_call: TRBJ2-2
clone_size: -
d_call: TRBD2
v_call: TRBV6-6
cdr3_nt: TGTGCCAGCAGTTACTCGAACGGGGGGGCGGTCGGGGAGCTGTTTTTT
cdr3_aa: CASSYSNGGAVGELFF

j_call: TRBJ2-5
clone_size: -
d_call: TRBD2
v_call: TRBV28
cdr3_nt: TGTGCCAGCAGTTTACCTCGGGGACTAGCGGACCAAGAGACCCAGTACTTC
cdr3_aa: CASSLPRGLADQETQYF

j_call: TRBJ2-5
clone_size: few
d_call: -
v_call: TRBV5-6
cdr3_nt: TGTGCCAGCAGCCCCCGGGTGGTCCCAGAGACCCAGTACTTC
cdr3_aa: CASSPRVVPETQYF

j_call: TRBJ2-7
clone_size: few
d_call: -
v_call: TRBV6-1
cdr3_nt: TGTGCCAGCAGTGAAAGTGCTGGGAGCTCCTACGAGCAGTACTTC
cdr3_aa: CASSESAGSSYEQYF

j_call: TRBJ1-1
clone_size: many
d_call: -
v_call: TRBV29-1
cdr3_nt: TGCAGCGTTGAATCGCCGGACATTCGGGCTTTCTTT
cdr3_aa: CSVESPDIRAFF

j_call: TRBJ2-1
clone_size: -
d_call: TRBD2
v_call: TRBV29-1
cdr3_nt: TGCAGCGTTGAACCTAGCGGGAACTACAATGAGCAGTTCTTC
cdr3_aa: CSVEPSGNYNEQFF

j_call: TRBJ1-1
clone_size: few
d_call: TRBD1
v_call: TRBV5-1
cdr3_nt: TGCGCCAGCAGCTTCCAGGGGGAGGACACTGAAGCTTTCTTT
cdr3_aa: CASSFQGEDTEAFF

j_call: TRBJ2-3
clone_size: -
d_call: -
v_call: TRBV6-2/TRBV6-3
cdr3_nt: TGTGCCAGCAGTAAAGGGACAATGAGTACGCAGTATTTT
cdr3_aa: CASSKGTMSTQYF

j_call: TRBJ2-1
clone_size: -
d_call: TRBD1
v_call: TRBV4-1
cdr3_nt: TGCGCCAGCAGCCAAGGTCAGAGGGGGCGCAATGAGCAGTTCTTC
cdr3_aa: CASSQGQRGRNEQFF